The 23 T cell receptor beta chains below were found in one sample sequenced in a study of Graves' ophthalmopathy and Graves' hyperthyroidism. RNA transcripts yielded amplified TCR beta CDR3 regions. HTBI-primed RT-PCR formed the first round, and a multiplex PCR formed the second. From the multiplex PCR reads, TCRdb called clonotypes with MiXCR, one entry per CDR3 protein. Among about 480,000 distinct CDR3 sequences listed, about an eighth were seen once. The specimen sequenced was blood. The receptors stem from a woman in her 30s with Graves' ophthalmopathy.

A note on this clonotype: This clone may be a read error of a much larger clone one base away. J is TRBJ1-5 and V is TRBV6-1; no definite D call. This CDR3 comprises 13 residues. CDR1 MNHNS and CDR2 SASEGT come from the germline V gene. Written as DNA, the CDR3 is TGTGCCAGCAGTGACTATAGCAATCGGCCCCAGCATTTT. It is translated as CASSDYSNRPQHF.

This clonotype has at least ten counts. This chain uses TRBV28 with TRBJ1-1, with D possibly being TRBD1 (5 bases). The germline V and J ends were trimmed by 5 bases and 1 base, with 11 bases remaining between them. CDR3 length: 14 residues. The germline V gene has CDR1 MDHEN and CDR2 SYDVKM. The CDR3 region has the DNA TGTGCCAGCAGTATCCACGGACAGAACACTGAAGCTTTCTTT. Translation: CASSIHGQNTEAFF. Filled out from reference TRBV28 and TRBJ1-1, the complete variable domain reads DVKVTQSSRYLVKRTGEKVFLECVQDMDHENMFWYRQDPGLGLRLIYFSYDVKMKEKGDIPEGYSVSREKKERFSLILESASTNQTSMYLCASSIHGQNTEAFFGQGTRLTVV.

The V and J genes are TRBV27 and TRBJ1-6; no firm D call. V was trimmed by 2 bases and J by 0 bases, leaving 8 bases between them. CDR1 is MNHEY and CDR2 is SMNVEV in the germline V gene (reference sequence). CDR3 size: 16 residues. The CDR3 DNA follows: TGTGCCAGCAGTTTAGTGCAGAGCTCCTATAATTCACCCCTCCACTTT. Its protein product is CASSLVQSSYNSPLHF.

This clonotype has more than one count but fewer than ten. Sequence at one end of the junction differs from germline and may be a read error. The chain links TRBV28 to TRBJ2-2; perhaps TRBD2 as D (5 bases). The germline gives CDR1 MDHEN, CDR2 SYDVKM. CDR3 length: 14 amino acids. The chain's CDR3 is CASSLKRVAGELCF. The DNA for the CDR3 is TGTGCCAGCAGTTTGAAGAGAGTCGCCGGGGAGCTGTGTTTT.

Only a few counts were recorded for this clonotype. The J gene is TRBJ1-2, the V gene TRBV6-5, with 7 bases fitting TRBD1. Per germline, CDR1 MNHEY and CDR2 SVGAGI. V was pared by 2 bases and J by 6 bases, with 12 bases of the junction left unmatched. The CDR3 runs 16 residues. The CDR3 nucleotides are TGTGCCAGCAGTTACGGTCCGAGGGGGCTGTTGCATGGCTACACCTTC. The encoded protein is CASSYGPRGLLHGYTF.

The chain carries TRBV20-1 and TRBJ1-6; D not certain. The germline V gene encodes CDR1 DFQATT and CDR2 SNEGSKA (reference sequence). V lost 1 base and J lost 8, with 9 bases in between. The CDR3 runs to 13 residues. In nucleotides, the CDR3 is TGCAGTGCTAGAGTTAGTCAGGATTCACCCCTCCACTTT. The encoded protein is CSARVSQDSPLHF.

This clonotype came up a few times. The germline gene is not matched at one end of the junction; a read error may be the cause. The chain couples TRBV11-1 to TRBJ1-5; no reliable D call. CDR1 is SGHAT and CDR2 is FQDESV in the germline V gene (reference sequence). The CDR3 consists of 16 residues. This chain's CDR3 is CASSPTNPYSNQPRHF. The CDR3 nucleotides read TGTGCCAGCAGCCCGACCAACCCCTATAGCAATCAGCCCCGGCATTTT.

This clonotype was seen many times. The chain uses TRBV5-1 and TRBJ2-7; maybe TRBD1 (6 bases). V dropped 3 bases and J dropped 6 bases, with 16 bases sitting between them. Per the germline V gene, CDR1 is SGHRS and CDR2 is YFSETQ. The CDR3 consists of 14 residues. CDR3 in amino acids: CASSSKTQGSEQYF. The DNA of the CDR3 is TGCGCCAGCAGCTCCAAAACACAGGGTTCCGAGCAGTACTTC.

V usage is TRBV12-3 or TRBV12-4 and J usage is TRBJ2-7; 13 bases align to TRBD2. V shed 0 bases, J shed 6 bases, and the junction held 2 bases outside the gene matches. The CDR3 is 15 residues long. Written as DNA, the CDR3 is TGTGCCAGCAGTTTAGCAGGGACTAGCGGGACCGAGCAGTACTTC. This encodes CASSLAGTSGTEQYF.

This clonotype was found many times. The V call is TRBV12-5, the J call TRBJ1-3, with D possibly matching TRBD1 (6 bases). With 5 bases removed from V and 2 bases from J, the gap between germline ends came to 16 bases. CDR3 length: 16 residues. From germline, CDR1 is LGHNT and CDR2 FRNRAP. CDR3 region: CASGPGQQLTGNTIYF. The CDR3 DNA sequence: TGTGCTAGTGGTCCCGGACAGCAACTAACTGGAAACACCATATATTTT.

This clonotype was recorded at least ten times. The CDR3 is CATSLPQGFTEAFF. The CDR3, as DNA: TGTGCCACCAGCCTGCCACAGGGATTCACCGAAGCTTTCTTT. V gene TRBV15 combines with J gene TRBJ1-1, with a possible D match to TRBD1 (6 bases). This CDR3 region has 14 residues. Trimming cost V 5 bases and J 8 bases, with 18 bases left between them. The germline V gene has CDR1 LNHNV and CDR2 YYDKDF (reference sequence).

This clonotype was seen at least ten times. V usage is TRBV6-1 and J usage is TRBJ2-2; a weak D match, TRBD1 (6 bases). V lost 7 bases and J lost 4, with 13 bases in between. This CDR3 comprises 14 residues. The germline CDR1 and CDR2 sequences are MNHNS and SASEGT. The CDR3 is CASKRQGFTGELFF. CDR3 DNA sequence: TGTGCCAGCAAGCGGCAGGGGTTCACCGGGGAGCTGTTTTTT.

The J gene is TRBJ2-5, the V gene TRBV6-1; D ambiguous. V lost 7 bases to trimming and J lost 4 bases, with 13 bases between them. Germline CDR1 is MNHNS and CDR2 is SASEGT. This CDR3 contains 13 residues. CDR3 in amino acids: CASTGTGVETQYF. CDR3 nucleotide sequence: TGTGCCAGCACAGGAACTGGGGTAGAGACCCAGTACTTC.

This clonotype was seen ten or more times. The chain joins TRBV4-2 to TRBJ1-1, with D uncertain. Between the trimmed V and J ends, which lost 0 bases and 6 bases, there was a span of 14 bases. The CDR3 is 15 amino acids. Looked up from germline, CDR1 is LGHNA and CDR2 is YNFKEQ. The DNA of the CDR3 is TGTGCCAGCAGCCAAGAGTGGGGATTGGTCGCTGAAGCTTTCTTT. This gives the protein CASSQEWGLVAEAFF.

This clonotype was recorded many times. This sequence joins TRBV3-1 and TRBJ2-5; 7 bases are a match to TRBD2. Unmatched junction bases numbered 6, after V lost 0 bases and J lost 2 bases. Germline V CDR1 and CDR2: LGHDT, YNNKEL (reference sequence). CDR3 length: 16 residues. CDR3 sequence reads: CASSQDLRDYQETQYF. CDR3 in DNA: TGTGCCAGCAGCCAAGATCTTCGGGACTATCAAGAGACCCAGTACTTC.

This clonotype has at least ten counts. V usage is TRBV9 and J usage is TRBJ1-6, with D possibly being TRBD1 (5 bases). Germline V lookup: CDR1 SGDLS, CDR2 YYNGEE. Trimming pared 4 bases from V and 7 bases from J, leaving 12 bases between. This CDR3 spans 14 amino acids. CDR3 bases: TGTGCCAGCAGCCTGCGGGGGGACAATTCACCCCTCCACTTT. As protein: CASSLRGDNSPLHF.

The sample holds many counts of this clonotype. The chain is built from TRBV11-3 and TRBJ2-2; no clear D gene. Per germline, CDR1 SGHNT and CDR2 YENEEA. Trimming removed 7 bases from V and 1 base from J, with 7 bases in between. CDR3 length equals 13 residues. CDR3 loop: CASKGRNTGELFF. CDR3 DNA sequence: TGTGCCAGCAAAGGGCGGAACACCGGGGAGCTGTTTTTT.

The table lists this clonotype with many counts. The chain carries TRBV19 and TRBJ2-5; D not resolved. Germline loops: CDR1 LNHDA, CDR2 SQIVND (reference sequence). The CDR3 is made up of 14 amino acids. With 6 bases removed from V and 1 base from J, the gap between germline ends came to 12 bases. The CDR3 nucleotides are TGTGCCAGTAGCGTACAAGGTCTCCAAGAGACCCAGTACTTC. Translated: CASSVQGLQETQYF.

Many counts were recorded for this clonotype. V is TRBV28 and J is TRBJ2-6; a possible D gene is TRBD1 (7 bases). Trimming pared 7 bases from V and 3 bases from J, leaving 19 bases between. There are 17 residues in the CDR3. Germline V gene sequence: CDR1 MDHEN, CDR2 SYDVKM. The CDR3 sequence: CASIRGVEVYGANVLTF. CDR3 DNA sequence: TGTGCCAGCATCAGGGGGGTTGAGGTGTATGGGGCCAACGTCCTGACTTTC.

In this sample, this clonotype turned up a few times. This sequence joins TRBV28 and TRBJ1-1; TRBD1 agrees at 7 bases. V was pared by 3 bases and J by 0 bases, with 7 bases of the junction left unmatched. CDR1 is MDHEN and CDR2 is SYDVKM in the germline V gene. This CDR3 is 16 amino acids long. The CDR3 DNA reads TGTGCCAGCAGTTTTTTTAGTAGGGGGCTGAACACTGAAGCTTTCTTT. This codes for CASSFFSRGLNTEAFF.

This clonotype has only a few counts. V is TRBV7-9 and J is TRBJ2-5; D possibly corresponds to TRBD1 (6 bases). There are 15 residues in the CDR3. Trimming cost V 2 bases and J 4 bases, with 14 bases left between them. CDR1 is SEHNR, CDR2 FQNEAQ, per germline (reference sequence). CDR3 loop: CASSLQGSRGETQYF. In nucleotides, the CDR3 is TGTGCCAGCAGCTTACAGGGGTCGCGCGGAGAGACCCAGTACTTC.

V and J are TRBV12-3 or TRBV12-4 and TRBJ1-6; 7 bases line up with TRBD1. This CDR3 spans 14 amino acids. Germline trimming cut 7 bases from V and 9 bases from J; bases unmatched to any gene: 9. Here the CDR3 reads CASKQGQRTSPLHF. In nucleotides, the CDR3 is TGTGCCAGCAAACAGGGACAGCGAACTTCACCCCTCCACTTT.

This clonotype was observed a few times. The chain employs TRBV3-1 and TRBJ2-7; a weak D match, TRBD1 (6 bases). V was trimmed by 6 bases and J by 3 bases, leaving 15 bases between them. Germline lookup yields CDR1 LGHDT and CDR2 YNNKEL (reference sequence). The CDR3 has 14 amino acids. Here the CDR3 reads CASSSRQAYYEQYF. CDR3 bases: TGTGCCAGCAGTTCCAGACAGGCGTACTACGAGCAGTACTTC.